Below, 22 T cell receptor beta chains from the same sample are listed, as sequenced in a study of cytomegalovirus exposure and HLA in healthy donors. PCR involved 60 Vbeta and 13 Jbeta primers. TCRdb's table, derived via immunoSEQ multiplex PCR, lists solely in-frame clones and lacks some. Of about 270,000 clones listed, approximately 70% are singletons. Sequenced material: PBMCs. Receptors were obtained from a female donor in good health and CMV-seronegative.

The CDR3 here is CSVLRQGNTEAFF. The CDR3 nucleotides read TGCAGCGTACTAAGACAGGGTAACACTGAAGCTTTCTTT. The rearrangement joins TRBV29-1 to TRBJ1-1; 7 bases agree with TRBD1. Looked up from germline, CDR1 is SQVTM and CDR2 is ANQGSEA. The CDR3 contains 13 residues. Trimming at V came to 6 bases and at J to 2 bases, leaving 6 bases not matched to a gene.

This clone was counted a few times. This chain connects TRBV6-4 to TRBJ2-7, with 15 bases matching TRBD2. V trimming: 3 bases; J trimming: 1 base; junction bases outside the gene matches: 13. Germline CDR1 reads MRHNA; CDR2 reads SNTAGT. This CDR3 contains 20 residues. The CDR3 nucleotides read TGTGCCAGCAGTGAAGATTTTTGGGGGACTAGCGGGAGGAGGTCCTACGAGCAGTACTTC. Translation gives CASSEDFWGTSGRRSYEQYF.

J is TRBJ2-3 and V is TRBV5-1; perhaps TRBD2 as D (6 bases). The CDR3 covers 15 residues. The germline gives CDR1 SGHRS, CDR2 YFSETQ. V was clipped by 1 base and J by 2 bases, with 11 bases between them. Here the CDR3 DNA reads TGCGCCAGCAGCTTGTTGGGGGGATTCACAGATACGCAGTATTTT. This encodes CASSLLGGFTDTQYF.

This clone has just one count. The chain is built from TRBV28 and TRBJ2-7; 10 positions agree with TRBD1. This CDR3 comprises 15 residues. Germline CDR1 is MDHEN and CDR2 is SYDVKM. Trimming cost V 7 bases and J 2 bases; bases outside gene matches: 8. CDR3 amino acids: CASTTDGTGAYEQYF. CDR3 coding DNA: TGTGCCAGCACCACAGATGGGACAGGGGCCTACGAGCAGTACTTC. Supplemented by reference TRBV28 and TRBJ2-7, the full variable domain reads DVKVTQSSRYLVKRTGEKVFLECVQDMDHENMFWYRQDPGLGLRLIYFSYDVKMKEKGDIPEGYSVSREKKERFSLILESASTNQTSMYLCASTTDGTGAYEQYFGPGTRLTVT.

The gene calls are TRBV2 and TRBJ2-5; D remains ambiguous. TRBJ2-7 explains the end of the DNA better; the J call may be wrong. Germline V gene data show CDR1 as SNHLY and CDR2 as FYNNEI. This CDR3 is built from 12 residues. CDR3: CASSEMDYEQYF. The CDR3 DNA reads TGTGCCAGCAGTGAAATGGACTACGAGCAGTACTTC.

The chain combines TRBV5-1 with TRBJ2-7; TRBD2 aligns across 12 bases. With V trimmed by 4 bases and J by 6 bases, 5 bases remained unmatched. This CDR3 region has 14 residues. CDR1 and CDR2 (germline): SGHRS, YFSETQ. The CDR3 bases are TGCGCCAGCAGCAGGGGACTAGCGGGCGGCGAGCAGTACTTC. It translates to CASSRGLAGGEQYF. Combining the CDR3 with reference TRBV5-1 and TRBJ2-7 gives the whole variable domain KAGVTQTPRYLIKTRGQQVTLSCSPISGHRSVSWYQQTPGQGLQFLFEYFSETQRNKGNFPGRFSGRQFSNSRSEMNVSTLELGDSALYLCASSRGLAGGEQYFGPGTRLTVT.

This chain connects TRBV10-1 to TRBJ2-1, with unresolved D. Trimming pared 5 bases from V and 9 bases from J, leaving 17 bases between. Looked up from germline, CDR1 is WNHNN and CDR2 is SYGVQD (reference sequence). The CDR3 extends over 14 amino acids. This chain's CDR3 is CASSPRSKESEQFF. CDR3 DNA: TGCGCCAGCAGTCCTCGGTCAAAGGAGAGTGAGCAGTTCTTC.

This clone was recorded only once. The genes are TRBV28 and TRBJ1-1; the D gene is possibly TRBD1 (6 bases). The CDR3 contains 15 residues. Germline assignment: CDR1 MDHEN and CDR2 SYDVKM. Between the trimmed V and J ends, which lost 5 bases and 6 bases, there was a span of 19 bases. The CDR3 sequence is CASSGGRGAGAEAFF. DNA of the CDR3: TGTGCCAGCAGTGGGGGTCGGGGGGCGGGTGCTGAAGCTTTCTTT.

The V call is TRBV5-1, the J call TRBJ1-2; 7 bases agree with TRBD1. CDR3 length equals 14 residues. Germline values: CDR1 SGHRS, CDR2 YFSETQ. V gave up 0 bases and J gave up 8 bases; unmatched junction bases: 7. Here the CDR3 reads CASSLAATGVGYTF. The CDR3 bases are TGCGCCAGCAGCTTGGCCGCAACAGGGGTAGGCTACACCTTC.

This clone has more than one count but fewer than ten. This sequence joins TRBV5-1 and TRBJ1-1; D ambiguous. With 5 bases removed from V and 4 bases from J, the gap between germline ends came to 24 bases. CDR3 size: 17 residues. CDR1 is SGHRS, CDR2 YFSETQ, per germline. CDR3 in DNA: TGCGCCAGCAGTTACTCTGCGGCGGGGAGTAGCCCCACTGAAGCTTTCTTT. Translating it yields CASSYSAAGSSPTEAFF.

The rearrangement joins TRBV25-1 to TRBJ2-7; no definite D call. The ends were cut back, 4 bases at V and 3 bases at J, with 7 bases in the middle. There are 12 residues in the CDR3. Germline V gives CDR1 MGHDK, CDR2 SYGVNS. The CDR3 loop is CASSAPFYEQYF. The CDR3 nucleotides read TGTGCCAGCAGTGCCCCCTTCTACGAGCAGTACTTC.

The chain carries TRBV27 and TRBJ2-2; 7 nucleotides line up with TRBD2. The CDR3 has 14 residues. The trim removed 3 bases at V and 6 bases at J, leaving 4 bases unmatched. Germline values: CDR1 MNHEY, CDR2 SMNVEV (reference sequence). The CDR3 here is CASSLGGSAGELFF. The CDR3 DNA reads TGTGCCAGCAGTTTGGGGGGGAGCGCCGGGGAGCTGTTTTTT.

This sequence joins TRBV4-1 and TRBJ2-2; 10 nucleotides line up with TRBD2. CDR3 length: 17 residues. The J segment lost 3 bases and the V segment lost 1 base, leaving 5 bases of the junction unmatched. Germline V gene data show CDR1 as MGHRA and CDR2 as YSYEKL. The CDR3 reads CASSQGPSGSYTGELFF. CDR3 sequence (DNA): TGCGCCAGCAGCCAAGGACCTAGCGGGAGTTACACCGGGGAGCTGTTTTTT.

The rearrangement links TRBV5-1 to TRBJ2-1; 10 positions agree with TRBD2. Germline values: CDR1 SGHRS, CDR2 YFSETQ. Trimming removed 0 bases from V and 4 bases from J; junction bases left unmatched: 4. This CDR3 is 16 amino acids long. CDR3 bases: TGCGCCAGCAGCTTGGGGGAGCGGGAGGGGTACAATGAGCAGTTCTTC. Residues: CASSLGEREGYNEQFF.

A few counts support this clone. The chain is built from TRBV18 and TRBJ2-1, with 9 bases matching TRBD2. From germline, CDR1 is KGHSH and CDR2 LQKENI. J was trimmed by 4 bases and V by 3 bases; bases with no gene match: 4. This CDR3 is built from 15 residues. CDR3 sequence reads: CASSPVAGVYNEQFF. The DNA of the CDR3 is TGTGCCAGCTCACCGGTAGCGGGAGTTTACAATGAGCAGTTCTTC.

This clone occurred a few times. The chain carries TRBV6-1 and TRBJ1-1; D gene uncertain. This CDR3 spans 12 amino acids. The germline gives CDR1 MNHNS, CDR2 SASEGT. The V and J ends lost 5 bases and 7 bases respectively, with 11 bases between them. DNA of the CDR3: TGTGCCAGCAGTCTGAGACAAAGTGAAGCTTTCTTT. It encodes CASSLRQSEAFF.

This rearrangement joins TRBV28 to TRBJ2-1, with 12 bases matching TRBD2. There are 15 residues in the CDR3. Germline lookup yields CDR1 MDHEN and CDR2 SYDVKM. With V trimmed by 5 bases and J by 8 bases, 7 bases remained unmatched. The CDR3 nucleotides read TGTGCCAGCAGTCCAAAACTAGCGGGAGGCTATGAGCAGTTCTTC. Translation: CASSPKLAGGYEQFF.

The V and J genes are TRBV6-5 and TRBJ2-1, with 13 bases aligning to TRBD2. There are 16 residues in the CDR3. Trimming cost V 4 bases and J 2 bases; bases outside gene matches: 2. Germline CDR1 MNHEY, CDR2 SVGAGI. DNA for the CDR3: TGTGCCAGCAGTTGGGGGACTAGCGGGGCCTACAATGAGCAGTTCTTC. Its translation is CASSWGTSGAYNEQFF.

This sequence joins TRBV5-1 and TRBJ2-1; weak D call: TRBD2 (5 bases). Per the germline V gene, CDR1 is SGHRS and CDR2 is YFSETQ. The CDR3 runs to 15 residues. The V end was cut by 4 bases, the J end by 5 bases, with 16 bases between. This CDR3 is CASSATPPRDNEQFF. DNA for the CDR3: TGCGCCAGCAGCGCGACTCCCCCGAGGGACAATGAGCAGTTCTTC.

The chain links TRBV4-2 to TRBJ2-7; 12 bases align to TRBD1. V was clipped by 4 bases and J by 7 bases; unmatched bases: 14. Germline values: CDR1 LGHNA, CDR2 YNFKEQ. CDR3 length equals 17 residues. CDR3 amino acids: CASSRVSRDRGLSEQYF. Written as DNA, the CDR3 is TGTGCCAGCAGCCGAGTGAGCCGGGACAGGGGGCTTAGTGAGCAGTACTTC.

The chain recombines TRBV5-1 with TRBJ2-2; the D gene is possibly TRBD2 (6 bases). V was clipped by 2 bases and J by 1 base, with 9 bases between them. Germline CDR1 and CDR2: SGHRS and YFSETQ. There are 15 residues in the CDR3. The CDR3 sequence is CASSFSGVNTGELFF. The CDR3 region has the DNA TGCGCCAGCAGCTTTTCGGGAGTGAACACCGGGGAGCTGTTTTTT.

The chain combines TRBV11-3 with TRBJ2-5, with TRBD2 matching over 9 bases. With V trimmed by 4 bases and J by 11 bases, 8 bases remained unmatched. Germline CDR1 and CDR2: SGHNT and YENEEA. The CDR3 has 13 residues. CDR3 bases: TGTGCCAGCAGCTCCGGACTAGCGAGGGAGCAGTACTTC. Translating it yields CASSSGLAREQYF.